This TCR beta chain stems from a study of blood T cell repertoires in COVID-19. About the study: Samples of COVID-19 (acute and convalescent) were obtained from the United States, Italy and Spain.

Up to 2 weeks before entering the study, exposed participants had met a COVID-19 case. Here immunoSEQ multiplex PCR was the method, and the copy in TCRdb shows in-frame clones only, minus some. This sample has some 340,000 clones, with 90% found just once. This clonotype was sampled from a woman aged 25 to 39 who had been exposed to COVID-19. The sample comprised PBMCs or T cells enriched from blood (not recorded which).

CDR3 bases: TGTGCCAGCAGAACGGGACAGGGGTCATACGAGCAGTACTTC. It is translated as CASRTGQGSYEQYF. This sequence joins TRBV6-6 and TRBJ2-7, with 10 bases matching TRBD1. In germline, CDR1 is MNHNY, CDR2 SVGAGI (reference sequence). This CDR3 has 14 residues. With 6 bases clipped from V and 4 bases from J, the junction kept 6 bases outside the gene matches.